This T cell receptor (beta chain) was documented in a study of blood T cell repertoires in COVID-19. TCRdb keeps only in-frame clones here, not all; method: immunoSEQ multiplex PCR. The sample yields about 140,000 clones, around 89% seen once. This clone was seen a single time. The germline V gene encodes CDR1 SGHDN and CDR2 FVKESK. The CDR3 has 14 residues. With V trimmed by 6 bases and J by 5 bases, 9 bases remained unmatched. Sequenced material: peripheral blood. V usage is TRBV14 and J usage is TRBJ2-7; 8 bases align to TRBD1. This TCR came from a human donor with COVID-19, enrolled during active disease. The donor label of this sample is uncertain. CDR3 in amino acids: CASRRTGRSDEQYF. The CDR3 DNA follows: TGTGCCAGCAGGCGGACAGGGCGATCCGACGAGCAGTACTTC.